These T cell receptor beta chains were read from a single sample in a study of tumor and adjacent non-tumor tissue in lung cancer. One entry per CDR3 protein results from TCRdb running MiXCR on the multiplex PCR reads. The table records 40,000 to 55,000 distinct CDR3 sequences, about 80% of them present only once. Sequencing was done on a sample of distant non-tumor lung tissue. These receptors all stem from a woman aged 55 to 70 with non-small cell lung cancer. The CDR3 runs from the conserved cysteine through the conserved F or W. A D gene is named only where the DNA matches it firmly. Size tells how often a clone was seen (once, few, many) or the class of an expanded clone, and some rows leave it out.

clone_size j_call v_call d_call cdr3_nt cdr3_aa
many TRBJ2-7 TRBV20-1 - TGCAGTGCTAGCCTCCGCGAGCAGTACTTC CSASLREQYF
- TRBJ2-3 TRBV7-3 - TGTGCCGGCAGCTTAACGAGACGCACAGATATGCAGTATTTT CAGSLTRRTDMQYF
many TRBJ2-3 TRBV6-2/TRBV6-3 - TGTGCCAGCAGTTACGGAGCTAGCACAGATACGCAGTATTTT CASSYGASTDTQYF
- TRBJ2-3 TRBV12-3/TRBV12-4 - TGTGCCAGCTGTTTTGATAGCACAGATACGCAGTATTTT CASCFDSTDTQYF
- TRBJ1-6 TRBV6-6 - TGTGCTAGCAGTTTTGGAGAAAAGAGCTCCTATAATTCACCCCTCCACTTT CASSFGEKSSYNSPLHF
- TRBJ2-6 TRBV12-3/TRBV12-4 - TGCGTCAGCAGTGGTGGGCGAGTCTCCGGGGCCAACGTCCTGACTTTC CVSSGGRVSGANVLTF
- TRBJ2-2 TRBV6-4 - TGTGCCAGCAGTCCCCAGCTAGATAACACCGGGGAGCTTTTTTTT CASSPQLDNTGELFF
few TRBJ2-7 TRBV7-9 TRBD1 TGTGCCAGCGGACCCGGGACAGTCTACGAGCAGTACTTC CASGPGTVYEQYF
- TRBJ2-3 TRBV6-5 - TGTGACAGCAGTTACGCAACAGGACACACAGATACGCAGTATTTT CDSSYATGHTDTQYF
- TRBJ2-2 TRBV6-2/TRBV6-3 - TGTGCCAGCAGTTACACCCAACAGAAGGCCAACACGGGGGAACTGTTTTTT CASSYTQQKANTGELFF
- TRBJ2-5 TRBV4-3 - TGCGCCAGCAGCCAAGATTACCGAGATGTGGAGACCCAGTACTTC CASSQDYRDVETQYF
many TRBJ2-1 TRBV29-1 - TGCAGCGTTGAAGAGGGGACCAATGAGCAGTTCTTC CSVEEGTNEQFF
- TRBJ2-5 TRBV11-3 - TGTACCAGTAGTATGAGACTAACGCAAGCGACCCAGTACTTC CTSSMRLTQATQYF
many TRBJ1-2 TRBV6-6 - TGTGCCAGCAGCACCCCGGGCCGAACATCGTGGGGCTACACCTTC CASSTPGRTSWGYTF
few TRBJ2-3 TRBV18 - TGTGCCAGCTCACCACCTACAGGGATGAATACGCAGTATTTT CASSPPTGMNTQYF
- TRBJ2-5 TRBV20-1 TRBD2 TGCAGTGCCAGGACTAGCGGGGGGGGTGGGCAAGAGACCCAGTACTTC CSARTSGGGGQETQYF
- TRBJ2-5 TRBV11-1 TRBD2 TGTGCCAGCAGCTTAGGCAGCGGGAGAGGGCTCGGAGAGACCAAGTATTTC CASSLGSGRGLGETKYF
once TRBJ2-2 TRBV12-3/TRBV12-4 TRBD2 TGTGCCAACAGTCCCAAAGCGGGGTCTGCCGGGGTGCTGTTTTTT CANSPKAGSAGVLFF
- TRBJ2-4 TRBV7-2 - TGTGCCAGCAGCTCCTCATTGGCCAAAACCATTCAGTATTTC CASSSSLAKTIQYF
- TRBJ1-2 TRBV29-1 TRBD1 TGCAGCGTTCCGGGACAGGAGGACTTTGACTACACCTTC CSVPGQEDFDYTF
- TRBJ1-5 TRBV29-1 - TGCAGGGTCAGCCGGGGTGGGGACAATGAGCCCCAGCATTTT CRVSRGGDNEPQHF
- TRBJ1-5 TRBV7-9 TRBD1 TGTGCCTGTAGCATCGGAGACAGGGTTGAGCCCCAGCATTTT CACSIGDRVEPQHF
few TRBJ2-3 TRBV9 - TGTGCCAGCAGCGTAGTGCCTTTGGATACGCAGTATTTT CASSVVPLDTQYF
- TRBJ1-6 TRBV6-1 - TGTGCCAGCAGTGTGAAAGGACAAGGGTCATCACACCTCCACTTT CASSVKGQGSSHLHF
- TRBJ1-1 TRBV6-2/TRBV6-3 - TGTGCCAGCAGTTACGGTCAGGGGAAGACTGAAGCTTTCTTT CASSYGQGKTEAFF
many TRBJ2-1 TRBV5-1 TRBD2 TGCGCCAGCACGAGCGGGGGGGCCTACAATGAGCAGTTCTTC CASTSGGAYNEQFF
- TRBJ1-3 TRBV6-6 - TGTGCCAGCAATTACCCCCCATGGACCCTCGACTCTGGAAACACCATATATTTT CASNYPPWTLDSGNTIYF
- TRBJ2-6 TRBV6-5 - TGTGTCAGCGGTCGACAGGGAGGAGGGGGGGCCGACGTCCTGACTTTC CVSGRQGGGGADVLTF
- TRBJ2-1 TRBV6-1 TRBD2 TGTGCTAGCATGGTCCTAGCGGGGGCGTTCTTC CASMVLAGAFF
- TRBJ1-2 TRBV11-2 - TGTACCAGCAGCTTAGGTTCGGGAGTCTACTCTTTC CTSSLGSGVYSF
- TRBJ1-5 TRBV29-1 TRBD1 TGCAGCGTTGAAGTAAGGTACAGGGGATCAGATACGCAGCATTTT CSVEVRYRGSDTQHF
- TRBJ1-1 TRBV28 TRBD1 TGTGCCAGTAGATGTACAGGGGTTAGCACTGAAGCTTTCTTT CASRCTGVSTEAFF
- TRBJ2-5 TRBV10-3 TRBD2 TGTGCCATCAGTGAGTCGAGCTTAGCGGGACAAGAGACCCAGTACTTC CAISESSLAGQETQYF
few TRBJ2-3 TRBV5-4 TRBD1 TGTGCCAGCAGCCAGCGGACAGGGGGCACAGATACGCAGTATTTT CASSQRTGGTDTQYF
- TRBJ1-1 TRBV6-2/TRBV6-3 - TGTGCTAGCGGTCGAGACTACACTGAAGCTTTCTTT CASGRDYTEAFF
- TRBJ1-6 TRBV5-6 TRBD1 TGTGCCAGCAGCCTGGGGATAGGGGGCAGGTATTCACCCCTCCACTTT CASSLGIGGRYSPLHF
- TRBJ2-5 TRBV5-1 - TGCGCCAGCAGATTGCCCCGTCAAAAATGGGACGAGACCCAGTACTTC CASRLPRQKWDETQYF
few TRBJ1-6 TRBV20-1 - TGCAGTGCCGTAGACTCATTAAGCTCCTTTAATTCACCCCTCCACTTT CSAVDSLSSFNSPLHF
- TRBJ2-7 TRBV30 - TGTGCCTGGGGTCCCGTGGGTTCGTATTTC CAWGPVGSYF
- TRBJ2-1 TRBV7-9 - TGTGCCAGCAGCTCCTTGATCGGGGATGAGCAGTTCTTC CASSSLIGDEQFF
many TRBJ2-5 TRBV29-1 - TGCAGCGTCGTACAGGGAGGGGAGACCCAGTACTTC CSVVQGGETQYF
- TRBJ2-7 TRBV6-1 - TGTGTCAGCCGAGCGGAAGGGGGACGGCAATACGAGCAGTACTTC CVSRAEGGRQYEQYF
many TRBJ1-6 TRBV28 - TGTGCCAGCAGCCCGTATAATTCACCCCTCCACTTT CASSPYNSPLHF
- TRBJ2-3 TRBV4-3 - TGCGCCAGCAACCGGGACCGGAACACAGATACGCAGTATTTT CASNRDRNTDTQYF
- TRBJ1-2 TRBV29-1 - TGTAGCGTTGATAAGACAGGCACTGACTATGGCTACACCTTC CSVDKTGTDYGYTF